This T cell receptor beta chain originates from a study of T cells in Graves' hyperthyroidism and ophthalmopathy. Study details: Pretreatment peripheral blood was obtained at initial diagnosis.

RNA transcripts provided the source from which TCR beta CDR3 regions were amplified. In the first-round RT-PCR of the TCR CDR3, the HTBI primer set was used. Each CDR3 protein gets one entry after TCRdb re-called the multiplex PCR reads with MiXCR. The sample consists of some 620,000 distinct CDR3 sequences, about 16% of them appearing once. Graves' hyperthyroidism was deemed stable given no ophthalmopathy progression within 18 months. Lactation, pregnancy, other autoimmune disease or uncontrolled infection excluded patients. V lost 5 bases and J lost 0, with 10 bases in between. From germline, CDR1 is MNHNS and CDR2 SASEGT. This CDR3 region has 14 residues.

This rearrangement joins TRBV6-1 to TRBJ2-5; D is ambiguous. The clonotype originates from a woman aged 25 to 39 with Graves' hyperthyroidism. Sequenced input: blood. The CDR3 sequence is CASSPNLYQETQYF. CDR3 sequence (DNA): TGTGCCAGCAGTCCAAACTTGTACCAAGAGACCCAGTACTTC.